The 20 T cell receptor beta chains presented below share a single source sample, sequenced in a study of tumor-infiltrating lymphocytes in primary liver carcinoma. Priming with a constant-region primer yielded TCR beta cDNA from about 540 ng total RNA. Libraries covering TCR beta were generated through three nested multiplex PCR rounds (using a slightly modified ARM-PCR). Investigators reported that the first two PCR rounds, at 10 cycles each, used TRBV1-TRBV30 forward primers with a C-beta reverse primer. TCRdb recomputed calls from the multiplex PCR reads with MiXCR, one row per CDR3 protein. Of more than 150,000 distinct CDR3 sequences listed, roughly 60% are singletons. Blood RNA originated from unsorted whole blood, with germline DNA additionally extracted. Sequencing was done on a sample of peripheral blood. These receptors all come from a man in his forties or fifties with primary liver carcinoma and hepatitis B virus infection.

This chain connects TRBV12-3 or TRBV12-4 to TRBJ2-2, with D perhaps TRBD2 (6 bases). Trimming shortened V by 3 bases and J by 7 bases, and 9 bases separated the two germline ends. The CDR3 extends over 13 amino acids. CDR3 in DNA: TGTGCCAGCAGTTTGGCGACTAGCGGGGAGCTGTTTTTT. Translation: CASSLATSGELFF.

This clonotype occurred a few times. V usage is TRBV6-2 or TRBV6-3 and J usage is TRBJ2-2; D is unresolved. V lost 8 bases and J 6 bases, leaving 10 bases between the germline ends. This CDR3 is 12 amino acids long. Germline V gene data show CDR1 as MNHEY and CDR2 as SVGEGT. The CDR3 DNA reads as TGTGCCAGCTCCCCACTCCCCGGGGAGCTGTTTTTT. Protein: CASSPLPGELFF.

This clonotype was seen ten or more times. The chain recombines TRBV4-2 with TRBJ2-2; D call uncertain. The V end was cut by 0 bases, the J end by 6 bases, with 17 bases between. CDR3 size: 17 residues. Looked up from germline, CDR1 is LGHNA and CDR2 is YNFKEQ. The CDR3 region is CASSQDEDEQSAGELFF. The CDR3 bases are TGTGCCAGCAGCCAAGACGAGGACGAGCAGTCAGCCGGGGAGCTGTTTTTT.

This sequence joins TRBV11-2 and TRBJ2-1; possibly TRBD2 for D (5 bases). CDR1 is SGHAT, CDR2 FQNNGV, per germline. The CDR3 has 15 residues. Between the trimmed V and J ends, which lost 2 bases and 7 bases, there was a span of 15 bases. CDR3 region: CASSLRTPGCNEQFF. The CDR3 nucleotides read TGTGCCAGCAGCTTACGGACCCCGGGGTGTAATGAGCAGTTCTTC.

In the case of this clonotype: A much larger clone lies one base from this, so it may be a read error. This chain links TRBV11-2 with TRBJ1-6; possibly TRBD1 for D (6 bases). Germline CDR1 and CDR2: SGHAT and FQNNGV. This CDR3 comprises 17 residues. CDR3 DNA sequence: TGTGCCAACAGCCCTACCCCAGGGGTCGGTTATAATTCACCCCTCCACTTT. This translates into CANSPTPGVGYNSPLHF.

A remark on this clonotype: A much larger clone differs from this one at a single base, so this may be a read error. The chain has TRBV29-1 and TRBJ2-7; D gene uncertain. Germline CDR1 reads SQVTM; CDR2 reads ANQGSEA. Trimming stripped 5 bases from V and 6 bases from J, with 17 bases between. There are 13 residues in the CDR3. CDR3 sequence reads: CSVSLDKDGEQYF. The DNA for the CDR3 is TGCAGCGTTTCCCTAGACAAGGATGGCGAGCAGTACTTC.

Turning to this clonotype: A read error may account for a junction end that differs from germline. This chain connects TRBV11-2 to TRBJ2-3, with TRBD2 identical over 8 bases. CDR1 is SGHAT, CDR2 FQNNGV, per germline. The CDR3 spans 15 residues. The CDR3 bases are TGTGCCAGCAGCTTTAGCGGGACTAGTACAGTTACGCAGTATTTT. As protein: CASSFSGTSTVTQYF.

The chain has TRBV11-2 and TRBJ1-2; a weak D match, TRBD1 (5 bases). Germline CDR1 is SGHAT and CDR2 is FQNNGV. The CDR3 consists of 14 residues. Trimming removed 4 bases from V and 8 bases from J, with 17 bases in between. This chain's CDR3 is CASSSGHGGYGYTF. The DNA of the CDR3 is TGTGCCAGCAGCTCCGGACATGGAGGATACGGCTACACCTTC. The complete variable domain, with remaining parts taken from reference TRBV11-2 and TRBJ1-2, reads EAGVAQSPRYKIIEKRQSVAFWCNPISGHATLYWYQQILGQGPKLLIQFQNNGVVDDSQLPKDRFSAERLKGVDSTLKIQPAKLEDSAVYLCASSSGHGGYGYTFGSGTRLTVV.

The chain carries TRBV6-6 and TRBJ2-1; TRBD2 aligns across 14 bases. V gave up 5 bases and J gave up 6 bases; unmatched junction bases: 3. Per the germline V gene, CDR1 is MNHNY and CDR2 is SVGAGI (reference sequence). This CDR3 spans 15 amino acids. This chain's CDR3 is CASSGTSGSTNEQFF. Written as DNA, the CDR3 is TGTGCCAGCAGTGGGACTAGCGGGAGTACCAATGAGCAGTTCTTC.

This clonotype has a single count. This clone may be a read error of a much larger clone one base away. The rearrangement uses TRBV10-3 and TRBJ2-7; the match to TRBD1 covers 10 bases. Germline-derived CDR1 and CDR2 are ENHRY and SYGVKD. Germline trimming cut 1 base from V and 1 base from J; bases unmatched to any gene: 4. The CDR3 totals 16 residues. CDR3 sequence (DNA): TGTGCCATCAGTGAGTTAGGGACAGGGGCGTCCTACGAGCAGTACTTC. The encoded protein is CAISELGTGASYEQYF.

V usage is TRBV6-5 and J usage is TRBJ2-3; 11 positions match TRBD2. This CDR3 has 16 amino acids. CDR1 is MNHEY, CDR2 SVGAGI, per germline. V dropped 5 bases and J dropped 5; count of bases not matched to a gene: 9. The CDR3 sequence is CASSTRIAGGRDTQYF. CDR3 DNA sequence: TGTGCCAGCAGTACGAGGATAGCGGGAGGGCGAGATACGCAGTATTTT.

The J gene is TRBJ2-5, the V gene TRBV28; D may match TRBD1 or TRBD2 (5 bases each). Trimming shortened V by 2 bases and J by 1 base, and 11 bases separated the two germline ends. CDR1 is MDHEN and CDR2 is SYDVKM in the germline V gene. This CDR3 contains 15 residues. The CDR3 DNA reads TGTGCCAGCAGTTTAGGGACCATACCCCAAGAGACCCAGTACTTC. Translated, it gives CASSLGTIPQETQYF.

This clonotype was seen a few times. This rearrangement joins TRBV5-6 to TRBJ1-5; no clear D. V was trimmed by 0 bases and J by 1 base, leaving 8 bases between them. Germline CDR1 SGHDT, CDR2 YYEEEE. The CDR3 consists of 15 residues. The CDR3 is CASSLAIRSNQPQHF. CDR3 in DNA: TGTGCCAGCAGCTTGGCCATAAGGAGCAATCAGCCCCAGCATTTT.

The rearrangement uses TRBV6-1 and TRBJ2-7; D call uncertain. The CDR3 has 12 amino acids. Trimming shortened V by 7 bases and J by 6 bases, and 13 bases separated the two germline ends. The germline V gene encodes CDR1 MNHNS and CDR2 SASEGT. The CDR3 spells CASKGQGLEQYF. The CDR3 DNA reads as TGTGCCAGCAAAGGGCAAGGCCTCGAGCAGTACTTC.

The genes are TRBV5-4 and TRBJ2-7; 13 bases fit TRBD2. The V gene end was trimmed by 3 bases and the J gene end by 2 bases; junction bases not matched to a gene: 2. In germline, CDR1 is SGHNT, CDR2 YYREEE (reference sequence). The CDR3 spans 15 residues. CDR3 nucleotide sequence: TGTGCCAGCAGCTGCGGGACTAGCGGGACCTACGAGCAGTACTTC. Translating it yields CASSCGTSGTYEQYF.

This clonotype was found a few times. Germline is not matched at one junction end, which may reflect a read error. V usage is TRBV29-1 and J usage is TRBJ2-3, with D perhaps assigned TRBD1 or TRBD2 (7 bases each). CDR1 is SQVTM, CDR2 ANQGSEA, per germline. This CDR3 spans 16 amino acids. The CDR3 DNA is TGCAGCGTCGAAGGGGGCAGGGGAGGGAGCACAGATACGCAGTATTTT. It encodes CSVEGGRGGSTDTQYF.

Ten or more counts support this clonotype. The chain is built from TRBV13 and TRBJ1-4; D remains unclear. The CDR3 runs to 14 residues. Trimming removed 5 bases from V and 5 bases from J, with 12 bases in between. Germline V CDR1 and CDR2: PRHDT, FYEKMQ (reference sequence). The chain's CDR3 is CASSVGRLNEKLFF. CDR3 sequence (DNA): TGTGCCAGCAGCGTCGGGAGGTTGAATGAAAAACTGTTTTTT.

The V gene is TRBV6-6, the J gene TRBJ2-6, with TRBD1 identical over 10 bases. Looked up from germline, CDR1 is MNHNY and CDR2 is SVGAGI (reference sequence). This CDR3 spans 16 amino acids. After removal of 2 bases from V and 2 bases from J, the junction contained 0 bases not matched to a gene. The CDR3 sequence is CASSYGQGAGANVLTF. CDR3 in DNA: TGTGCCAGCAGTTACGGACAGGGGGCTGGGGCCAACGTCCTGACTTTC.

The J gene is TRBJ2-1, the V gene TRBV29-1, with 7 bases lining up with TRBD1. Germline trimming cut 2 bases from V and 5 bases from J; bases unmatched to any gene: 9. The CDR3 covers 15 residues. Germline V gene data show CDR1 as SQVTM and CDR2 as ANQGSEA. The CDR3 sequence: CSVETPPGTDNEQFF. The CDR3 DNA is TGCAGCGTTGAAACCCCCCCTGGGACAGACAATGAGCAGTTCTTC.

This clonotype has a handful of counts. The chain links TRBV6-5 to TRBJ2-5; TRBD2 matches 7 bases. The CDR3 loop spans 17 amino acids. Unmatched junction bases numbered 18, after V lost 6 bases and J lost 5 bases. Germline V gives CDR1 MNHEY, CDR2 SVGAGI. The CDR3 loop reads CASSRTGVGVGGETQYF. In nucleotides, the CDR3 is TGTGCCAGCAGCAGAACTGGCGTCGGGGTCGGGGGGGAGACCCAGTACTTC.